One sample yielded the 26 T cell receptor beta chains listed below, sequenced in a study of T cell responses to AZD1222 COVID-19 vaccine. The assay was immunoSEQ multiplex PCR, and TCRdb's table has in-frame clones only and misses some. This table has about 55,000 clones, roughly 87% appearing once. The sample consisted of peripheral blood, taken on day 0 of AZD1222 vaccination. Receptor source: an adult in good health.

The genes are TRBV27 and TRBJ2-1, with a possible D match to TRBD2 (6 bases). This CDR3 region has 15 residues. Germline V gene lookup returns CDR1 MNHEY and CDR2 SMNVEV (reference sequence). V lost 2 bases, J lost 4 bases, and 12 bases lay in between. The CDR3 region is CASSLEVGGYNEQFF. In nucleotides, the CDR3 is TGTGCCAGCAGTTTAGAAGTCGGGGGTTACAATGAGCAGTTCTTC.

V gene TRBV6-5 combines with J gene TRBJ2-7, with 7 nucleotides matching TRBD1. The CDR3 is 14 residues long. Germline values: CDR1 MNHEY, CDR2 SVGAGI. Trimming cost V 6 bases and J 5 bases; bases outside gene matches: 10. The DNA for the CDR3 is TGTGCCAGCAGGGCCGGGACAGCTAGCCACGAGCAGTACTTC. Its protein is CASRAGTASHEQYF.

This clone was counted a single time. The V gene is TRBV10-3, the J gene TRBJ1-1, with 8 bases that match TRBD1. CDR1 ENHRY and CDR2 SYGVKD come from the germline V gene. This CDR3 spans 13 amino acids. Trimming took 8 bases from V and 1 from J; bases not matched to a gene: 3. The CDR3 spells CAIRTGTNTEAFF. The CDR3 region has the DNA TGTGCCATCCGGACAGGGACGAACACTGAAGCTTTCTTT.

The chain carries TRBV6-6 and TRBJ2-7; 10 bases match TRBD1. V shed 7 bases and J 3 bases; nucleotides not matched to a gene: 12. The germline V gene encodes CDR1 MNHNY and CDR2 SVGAGI (reference sequence). The CDR3 has 16 residues. CDR3 region: CASTLTTGGWVYEQYF. DNA of the CDR3: TGTGCCAGCACTCTAACGACAGGGGGCTGGGTCTACGAGCAGTACTTC.

This chain links TRBV28 with TRBJ1-3; tentatively, D is TRBD1 (5 bases). Trimming shortened V by 3 bases and J by 0 bases, and 12 bases separated the two germline ends. This CDR3 comprises 16 residues. Germline V lookup: CDR1 MDHEN, CDR2 SYDVKM. The CDR3 region has the DNA TGTGCCAGCAGTTTCCTCTGGACATCCTCTGGAAACACCATATATTTT. Encoded protein: CASSFLWTSSGNTIYF. The whole variable domain, filled in from reference TRBV28 and TRBJ1-3, reads DVKVTQSSRYLVKRTGEKVFLECVQDMDHENMFWYRQDPGLGLRLIYFSYDVKMKEKGDIPEGYSVSREKKERFSLILESASTNQTSMYLCASSFLWTSSGNTIYFGEGSWLTVV.

The chain couples TRBV5-1 to TRBJ1-1, with D possibly being TRBD1 (6 bases). This CDR3 has 14 residues. Germline loops: CDR1 SGHRS, CDR2 YFSETQ. Trimming took 4 bases from V and 0 from J, leaving 10 bases between them. CDR3 nucleotides: TGCGCCAGCAGCATAGGACAGATGAACACTGAAGCTTTCTTT. It codes for CASSIGQMNTEAFF.

This chain uses TRBV12-5 with TRBJ1-5; tentative D call: TRBD1 (6 bases). Germline V lookup: CDR1 LGHNT, CDR2 FRNRAP. This CDR3 is 20 amino acids long. Trimming left V 0 bases short and J 0 bases short, with 21 bases between. CDR3 sequence (DNA): TGTGCTAGTGGTTTGGTACGAGGGGACATACTTGGATATAGCAATCAGCCCCAGCATTTT. Amino acids: CASGLVRGDILGYSNQPQHF.

The CDR3 sequence is CASSQAQGIGTGELFF. Here the CDR3 DNA reads TGTGCCAGCAGCCAAGCTCAGGGAATCGGAACCGGGGAGCTGTTTTTT. The chain uses TRBV3-1 (or the pseudogene TRBV3-2) and TRBJ2-2, with D tentatively TRBD1 (5 bases). The germline V gene has CDR1 LGHDT and CDR2 YNNKEL (reference sequence). CDR3 length equals 16 residues. V dropped 1 base and J dropped 5 bases, with 14 bases sitting between them.

This chain connects TRBV2 to TRBJ1-1, with D unclear. The V gene's germline CDR1 is SNHLY and CDR2 FYNNEI. V was trimmed by 8 bases and J by 1 base, leaving 11 bases between them. This CDR3 spans 13 amino acids. As DNA, the CDR3 is TGTGCCAGCGGAGCGGGGAGGAACACTGAAGCTTTCTTT. This translates into CASGAGRNTEAFF.

V usage is TRBV5-4 and J usage is TRBJ1-1; perhaps TRBD1 as D (6 bases). V was trimmed by 7 bases and J by 1 base, leaving 11 bases between them. In germline, CDR1 is SGHNT, CDR2 YYREEE (reference sequence). The CDR3 covers 13 residues. The CDR3 sequence is CASRGRTNTEAFF. DNA for the CDR3: TGTGCCAGCCGGGGGCGGACGAACACTGAAGCTTTCTTT. The whole variable domain, filled in from reference TRBV5-4 and TRBJ1-1, reads ETGVTQSPTHLIKTRGQQVTLRCSSQSGHNTVSWYQQALGQGPQFIFQYYREEENGRGNFPPRFSGLQFPNYSSELNVNALELDDSALYLCASRGRTNTEAFFGQGTRLTVV.

The rearrangement joins TRBV7-2 to TRBJ1-2; maybe TRBD1 (5 bases). The CDR3 is 14 amino acids. V lost 5 bases and J 6 bases, leaving 16 bases between the germline ends. Germline V gene sequence: CDR1 SGHTA, CDR2 FQGNSA. The CDR3 coding sequence is TGTGCCAGCAGCCCCTCGGCGGGGGACCATGGCTACACCTTC. It yields the protein CASSPSAGDHGYTF.

This sequence joins TRBV9 and TRBJ2-7; D is unresolved. The germline gives CDR1 SGDLS, CDR2 YYNGEE. The CDR3 runs 14 residues. Trimming stripped 4 bases from V and 0 bases from J, with 11 bases between. Here the CDR3 DNA reads TGTGCCAGCAGCCGTCATGTGAGCTCCTACGAGCAGTACTTC. This sequence encodes CASSRHVSSYEQYF.

The chain employs TRBV7-2 and TRBJ2-7, with D perhaps given as TRBD1 or TRBD2 (5 bases each). Germline V lookup: CDR1 SGHTA, CDR2 FQGNSA. This CDR3 comprises 15 residues. V gave up 1 base and J gave up 4 bases, with 14 bases separating them. In DNA form, the CDR3 reads TGTGCCAGCAGCTTAGACCCCGGGGACGGATACGAGCAGTACTTC. Protein: CASSLDPGDGYEQYF.

This rearrangement joins TRBV3-1 (or the pseudogene TRBV3-2) to TRBJ2-6; 10 nucleotides align to TRBD1. This CDR3 comprises 17 residues. The V gene end was trimmed by 4 bases and the J gene end by 0 bases; junction bases not matched to a gene: 3. Per the germline V gene, CDR1 is LGHDT and CDR2 is YNNKEL (reference sequence). Here the CDR3 DNA reads TGTGCCAGCAGCCCCCGGACAGGGGGCTCTGGGGCCAACGTCCTGACTTTC. Translated, it gives CASSPRTGGSGANVLTF.

As for this clone: One end of the junction does not line up with germline, which may come from a read error. This sequence joins TRBV3-1 (or the pseudogene TRBV3-2) and TRBJ2-1; 8 bases fit TRBD1. The CDR3 is 12 residues long. CDR1 and CDR2 (germline): LGHDT, YNNKEL (reference sequence). The CDR3 here is CASSQGDRGRVF. CDR3 in DNA: TGTGCCAGCAGCCAAGGCGACAGGGGTCGAGTCTTC.

The chain combines TRBV5-1 with TRBJ1-2; no definite D call. The CDR3 sequence is 13 residues long. Germline CDR1 reads SGHRS; CDR2 reads YFSETQ. Trimming pared 4 bases from V and 6 bases from J, leaving 13 bases between. The CDR3 spells CASSPSVVDGYTF. DNA of the CDR3: TGCGCCAGCAGCCCCTCGGTGGTAGATGGCTACACCTTC.

The sample holds one count of this clone. The CDR3 region is CASSQFGANEKLFF. CDR3 bases: TGTGCCAGCAGCCAATTTGGGGCTAATGAAAAACTGTTTTTT. The V and J genes are TRBV3-1 (or the pseudogene TRBV3-2) and TRBJ1-4; D remains unclear. The V end was cut by 2 bases, the J end by 3 bases, with 7 bases between. This CDR3 region has 14 residues. The V gene's germline CDR1 is LGHDT and CDR2 YNNKEL (reference sequence).

The chain couples TRBV28 to TRBJ1-1; a possible D gene is TRBD1 (6 bases). The V gene lost 2 bases and the J gene lost 4 bases, with 11 bases spanning the gap. Germline CDR1 MDHEN, CDR2 SYDVKM. CDR3 length: 14 residues. The CDR3 DNA reads as TGTGCCAGCAGTTTACAGGGGCCCGTCACTGAAGCTTTCTTT. It specifies CASSLQGPVTEAFF.

In this sample, this clone turned up once. The CDR3 DNA reads TGTGCCAGCAGGGGGGGGAACAACTATGGCTACACCTTC. This gives the protein CASRGGNNYGYTF. This sequence joins TRBV12-3 or TRBV12-4 and TRBJ1-2, with TRBD1 as a possible D gene (5 bases). CDR3 length: 13 amino acids. V shed 6 bases and J shed 2 bases, with 10 bases lying between them.

J is TRBJ1-3 and V is TRBV9; 12 bases map to TRBD1. This CDR3 has 15 residues. Germline V gives CDR1 SGDLS, CDR2 YYNGEE. J gave up 4 bases and V 3 bases, and 2 bases lay outside the gene matches. As DNA, the CDR3 is TGTGCCAGCAGCGCGGGACAGGGGGCGGGAAACACCATATATTTT. Its translation is CASSAGQGAGNTIYF.

The chain joins TRBV6-5 to TRBJ2-7; TRBD1 matches 7 bases. V lost 7 bases, J lost 2 bases, and 2 bases stayed unmatched. This CDR3 is 12 amino acids long. CDR1 and CDR2 (germline): MNHEY, SVGAGI. The chain's CDR3 is CASIQGAYEQYF. The CDR3 nucleotides are TGTGCCAGCATTCAGGGGGCCTACGAGCAGTACTTC.

The CDR3 region is CASTLVGVNQPQHF. The CDR3 coding sequence is TGTGCCAGTACTCTGGTAGGGGTTAATCAGCCCCAGCATTTT. The V and J genes are TRBV19 and TRBJ1-5; TRBD1 is a possible D gene (5 bases). Trimming stripped 7 bases from V and 4 bases from J, with 14 bases between. CDR1 and CDR2 (germline): LNHDA, SQIVND (reference sequence). This CDR3 region has 14 residues.

The V gene is TRBV5-4, the J gene TRBJ1-2, with 7 positions matching TRBD1. V shed 4 bases, J shed 1 base, and the junction held 7 bases outside the gene matches. The CDR3 has 15 amino acids. The germline CDR1 and CDR2 sequences are SGHNT and YYREEE (reference sequence). CDR3 protein: CASSLGQPINYGYTF. For the CDR3, the DNA is TGTGCCAGCAGCCTGGGACAGCCCATTAACTATGGCTACACCTTC.

The rearrangement joins TRBV27 to TRBJ2-1; tentative D call: TRBD1 (6 bases). The CDR3 loop spans 14 amino acids. The germline V and J ends were trimmed by 4 bases and 1 base, with 8 bases remaining between them. CDR1 and CDR2 from the germline V gene are MNHEY and SMNVEV (reference sequence). DNA for the CDR3: TGTGCCAGCAGTTCACAGGGTTCCTACAATGAGCAGTTCTTC. Residues: CASSSQGSYNEQFF.

A word on this clone: Other DNA sequences in this sample translate to the same CDR3. The chain combines TRBV7-9 with TRBJ1-1; a possible D gene is TRBD1 (6 bases). Germline loops: CDR1 SEHNR, CDR2 FQNEAQ (reference sequence). The ends were cut back, 5 bases at V and 5 bases at J, with 12 bases in the middle. This CDR3 has 13 amino acids. CDR3 coding DNA: TGTGCCAGCAGCCCTACGGGGGCGACTGAAGCTTTCTTT. Encoded protein: CASSPTGATEAFF.

The V call is TRBV7-6, the J call TRBJ2-7, with 9 nucleotides matching TRBD1. CDR1 is SGHVS and CDR2 is FNYEAQ in the germline V gene. CDR3 length: 15 amino acids. V was pared by 4 bases and J by 7 bases, with 11 bases of the junction left unmatched. The CDR3 region is CASSSRTGDLGEQYF. The CDR3 DNA sequence: TGTGCCAGCAGCTCGAGGACAGGGGACCTGGGAGAGCAGTACTTC.